The 4 T cell receptor beta chains reported below all come from one sample, sequenced in a study of shared clonotypes between healthy human individuals. Repertoires were generated with immunoSEQ multiplex PCR, while TCRdb's copy carries only in-frame clones and drops some. The sample has approximately 2,300,000 clones, 92% seen once. The sequencing input was naive CD4+ T cells from PBMCs. Sample subset: CD45RA+ positively selected. The receptors derive from a young man in good health. Some clones in this sample may be carry-over from other donors' samples.

The V gene is TRBV7-2, the J gene TRBJ2-1; 10 nucleotides match TRBD2. This CDR3 is built from 16 residues. The junction had 8 bases not matched to a gene; V was cut back by 5 bases and J by 4 bases. Germline V gene lookup returns CDR1 SGHTA and CDR2 FQGNSA. CDR3 sequence (DNA): TGTGCCAGCAGCACTCCGCTAGCGGGAGAATACAATGAGCAGTTCTTC. This encodes CASSTPLAGEYNEQFF.

The V and J genes are TRBV18 and TRBJ1-3; D remains ambiguous. The CDR3 sequence is 17 residues long. Germline CDR1 KGHSH, CDR2 LQKENI. The V and J ends lost 2 bases and 0 bases respectively, with 14 bases between them. The chain's CDR3 is CASSPYAGPVSGNTIYF. CDR3 nucleotides: TGTGCCAGCTCACCATACGCGGGTCCCGTCTCTGGAAACACCATATATTTT.

The sample holds a few counts of this clone. The chain carries TRBV5-1 and TRBJ1-1; unclear D gene. In germline, CDR1 is SGHRS, CDR2 YFSETQ. The CDR3 is made up of 15 amino acids. With 2 bases removed from V and 1 base from J, the gap between germline ends came to 12 bases. Here the CDR3 DNA reads TGCGCCAGCAGCTTAACTCGTCCAGGGAACACTGAAGCTTTCTTT. It translates to CASSLTRPGNTEAFF.

This chain joins TRBV6-5 and TRBJ2-7; 9 bases line up with TRBD1. Trimming removed 5 bases from V and 7 bases from J; junction bases left unmatched: 12. This CDR3 is built from 15 residues. CDR1 and CDR2 from the germline V gene are MNHEY and SVGAGI. CDR3 DNA sequence: TGTGCCAGCAGTCGGGGGACAGGGCAGTCGAAGGAGCAGTACTTC. Protein sequence: CASSRGTGQSKEQYF.